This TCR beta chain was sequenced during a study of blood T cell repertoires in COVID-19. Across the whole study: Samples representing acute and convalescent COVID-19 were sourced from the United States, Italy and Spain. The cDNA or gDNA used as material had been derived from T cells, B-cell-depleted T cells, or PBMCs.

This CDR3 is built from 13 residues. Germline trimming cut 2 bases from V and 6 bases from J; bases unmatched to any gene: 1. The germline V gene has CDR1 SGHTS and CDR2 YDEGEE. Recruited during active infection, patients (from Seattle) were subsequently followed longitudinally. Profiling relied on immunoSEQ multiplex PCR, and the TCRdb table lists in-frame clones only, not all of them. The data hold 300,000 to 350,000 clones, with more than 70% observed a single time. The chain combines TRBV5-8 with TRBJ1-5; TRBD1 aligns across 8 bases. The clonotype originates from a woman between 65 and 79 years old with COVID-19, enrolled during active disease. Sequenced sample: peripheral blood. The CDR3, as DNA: TGTGCCAGCAGCTTCCAGGGGGCTCAGCCCCAGCATTTT. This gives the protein CASSFQGAQPQHF.